The entry below gives a single T cell receptor (beta chain) sequence along with its context. Its antigen is still unknown. These data belong to a study of identifying expanded T cells in peripheral blood. Findings of the study overall: Two-week clone count variance significantly increased as total template count grew. Differentially abundant clones: roughly 1.2 between replicates, 16.4 at approximately 13 days, roughly 18 at four.

Collection occurred without any documented infections or immune events in donors. The method was immunoSEQ multiplex PCR; TCRdb's version includes in-frame clones alone and lacks a portion of them. Altogether over 75,000 clones are present, roughly 88% being singletons, with the ten largest covering 3% to 4%. The length of the CDR3 is 14 residues. Germline CDR1 reads SNHLY; CDR2 reads FYNNEI. The chain carries TRBV2 and TRBJ2-5; 14 bases align to TRBD2. The DNA matches TRBJ2-7 better at its end, which makes the J call doubtful. The specimen sequenced was blood. This TCR derives from a person aged 18 to 70 in good health. The CDR3 is CASSWTSGGYEQYF. In DNA, the CDR3 is TGTGCCAGCAGTTGGACTAGCGGGGGGTACGAGCAGTACTTC.